The 8 T cell receptor beta chains given below trace back to one sample, sequenced in a study of blood T cell repertoires in COVID-19. TCRdb's table, derived via immunoSEQ multiplex PCR, lists solely in-frame clones and lacks some. The table lists about 300,000 clones, approximately 89% of them singletons, with less than 2% in the top ten. The sample taken for sequencing was peripheral blood. Receptors originate from a woman in her thirties with COVID-19, enrolled during active disease.

DNA for the CDR3: TGTGCCAGTTCCTCTGGGGGGATCGCCAAAAACATTCAGTACTTC. Translated: CASSSGGIAKNIQYF. This chain links TRBV19 with TRBJ2-4; possibly TRBD2 for D (6 bases). Per the germline V gene, CDR1 is LNHDA and CDR2 is SQIVND (reference sequence). The CDR3 totals 15 residues. Trimming pared 8 bases from V and 1 base from J, leaving 15 bases between.

This sequence joins TRBV5-6 and TRBJ1-1; D might be TRBD1 (5 bases). The CDR3 spans 12 residues. The germline CDR1 and CDR2 sequences are SGHDT and YYEEEE. The ends were cut back, 2 bases at V and 5 bases at J, with 7 bases in the middle. CDR3 bases: TGTGCCAGCAGCTTAAGGGGAACTGAAGCTTTCTTT. This translates into CASSLRGTEAFF.

This chain links TRBV2 with TRBJ1-2, with D tentatively TRBD1 (6 bases). Germline assignment: CDR1 SNHLY and CDR2 FYNNEI. The germline V and J ends were trimmed by 5 bases and 4 bases, with 17 bases remaining between them. The CDR3 sequence is 15 residues long. Written as DNA, the CDR3 is TGTGCCAGCAGTTCCGGACAGCGAGGGCCCTATGGCTACACCTTC. Translation: CASSSGQRGPYGYTF.

The V and J genes are TRBV19 and TRBJ1-1; 10 nucleotides agree with TRBD1. The V gene's germline CDR1 is LNHDA and CDR2 SQIVND (reference sequence). This CDR3 is built from 17 residues. The V segment lost 7 bases and the J segment 6 bases; nucleotides outside the gene matches: 17. The CDR3, as DNA: TGTGCCAGTACCCTTGGCGGGACAGGGGCCTTAATTTCTGAAGCTTTCTTT. Its translation: CASTLGGTGALISEAFF.

The chain joins TRBV6-5 to TRBJ1-6; possibly TRBD1 for D (5 bases). V was trimmed by 6 bases and J by 9 bases, leaving 15 bases between them. CDR1 and CDR2 (germline): MNHEY, SVGAGI. This CDR3 has 14 amino acids. The CDR3 nucleotides are TGTGCCAGCAGGGCGAGCGGGGGATTTTCACCCCTCCACTTT. Its protein product is CASRASGGFSPLHF.

The genes are TRBV6-4 and TRBJ2-1; 11 bases match TRBD2. V was clipped by 6 bases and J by 5 bases; unmatched bases: 6. The CDR3 is 15 residues long. Per germline, CDR1 MRHNA and CDR2 SNTAGT. The CDR3 reads CASSHTSGGNNEQFF. Written as DNA, the CDR3 is TGTGCCAGCAGCCATACTAGCGGGGGAAACAATGAGCAGTTCTTC.

The chain joins TRBV4-3 to TRBJ2-1, with 8 bases that match TRBD2. Germline V CDR1 and CDR2: LGHNA, YSLEER. The ends lost 4 bases at V and 8 bases at J; junction bases unmatched: 16. This CDR3 has 17 residues. CDR3 in amino acids: CASSRANGLAREDEQFF. CDR3 nucleotides: TGCGCCAGCAGCCGAGCAAACGGACTAGCACGTGAGGATGAGCAGTTCTTC.

The chain links TRBV2 to TRBJ2-7, with D possibly being TRBD1 (5 bases). V gave up 10 bases and J gave up 7 bases, with 23 bases separating them. This CDR3 comprises 14 residues. From germline, CDR1 is SNHLY and CDR2 FYNNEI. The CDR3 is CATVATGPLSEQYF. DNA for the CDR3: TGTGCCACAGTAGCTACAGGACCGCTCTCGGAGCAGTACTTC.